The entry below gives a single TCR beta chain sequence along with its context. This clone was counted only a few times. The specificity of this receptor is unknown. Base quality data are lacking; no much larger clone is found one base away. Library generation was performed with the immunoSEQ multiplex PCR assay. The hsTCRB Kit was used according to the manufacturer's protocol to amplify rearranged TCR beta chain sequences. Sequencing of TCRB libraries was carried out on an Illumina MiSeq. The study's processing was this. Demultiplexing, trimming and gene mapping were performed with the kit vendor's proprietary platform. TCRdb carries this immuneACCESS record with in-frame sequences only. Its versions omit some clonotypes, under half of them owing to an unresolved V gene in the studies checked, with the rest unexplained. That table furnishes V, J and clone size, whereas the DNA furnished D and trimming. This sample comprises roughly 10,000 clones, about nine tenths of them detected only once. The ten biggest clones cover 5.2% of the sample.

This sample stems from a study of a mutant IDH1 vaccine in newly diagnosed glioma (dated by TCRdb to the early 2020s). Regarding the research as a whole: Patients were given eight vaccinations, in weeks 1, 3, 5, 7, 11, 15, 19 and 23, which matched visits V03 through V10. Vaccination started 4-6 weeks after radiotherapy alone, or was given together with temozolomide cycles in the groups whose treatment included chemotherapy. Of the approximately 29 treated patients, around 60% were male and around 40% were female, and a mean age of approximately 40 years was recorded. Before enrollment, patients had received standard therapy of radiotherapy alone, temozolomide alone, or radiochemotherapy with temozolomide; most received the combination. Peripheral blood was collected at six visits: V03 (baseline), V05, V07, V10, V12 and V13. For exploratory analyses, longitudinal TCRB deep sequencing was carried out in under 30 treated patients wherever samples were available.

The time point label, read with the paper, signifies: week 23, last vaccination. Each vaccine dose, consisting of 300 ug of a 20-mer mutant IDH1 peptide in Montanide, was administered subcutaneously with topical imiquimod. Donors had newly diagnosed WHO grade 3 or 4 IDH1-mutant astrocytomas with loss of nuclear ATRX. The samples were drawn from NOA16, a multicentre, single-arm, open-label phase I trial in Germany that tested a mutant IDH1 peptide vaccine in humans for the first time. The DNeasy Blood and Tissue Kit was used to extract genomic DNA from EDTA blood for TCRB sequencing. The CDR3 holds 12 amino acids from the cysteine to the phenylalanine. Only the CDR3 region is kept as DNA, spanning 36 bases read in frame from base 1. CDR1 is given as SEHNR and CDR2 as FQNEAQ, both from the germline V gene (reference sequence). Trimming costs V 7 bases and J 8 bases, and their ends lie 11 bases apart.

Study-wide conclusions, independent of this receptor: Changes in the top peripheral T cell clonotypes picked up by TCRB sequencing did not appear to be linked to pseudoprogression. It was noted by the authors that analyses of patient blood samples could not be reproduced owing to sample limitations. PBMC samples for TCRB deep sequencing were selected based on availability. Immune responses induced by the vaccine were seen in roughly 95% of patients across multiple MHC alleles.

This receptor was taken from a woman in her forties with glioma. Some clones in this sample may be carry-over from other donors' samples. The chain links TRBV7-9 with TRBJ1-4, with no D gene named confidently. The sequenced sample was PBMCs, obtained from a glioma patient whose treatment included an IDH1 peptide vaccine. The DNA is TGTGCCAGCACCGATATCTCAGAAAAACTGTTTTTT. Its coded protein is CASTDISEKLFF.